The 24 T cell receptor beta chains in this list originate from one sample, sequenced in a study of blood T cell repertoires in COVID-19. TCRdb keeps only in-frame clones here, not all; method: immunoSEQ multiplex PCR. Among about 100,000 clones, roughly 87% were seen once, and the ten largest hold roughly 7.3%. Sequences were obtained from peripheral blood. The receptors were gathered from a man under 40 in a cohort sampled during active COVID-19.

The gene calls are TRBV6-5 and TRBJ1-1, with 10 bases identical to TRBD1. Germline V gives CDR1 MNHEY, CDR2 SVGAGI. The CDR3 extends over 13 amino acids. V was pared by 8 bases and J by 5 bases, with 5 bases of the junction left unmatched. The DNA of the CDR3 is TGTGCCAGCCGGGGACAGGGGATTACTGAAGCTTTCTTT. Residues: CASRGQGITEAFF.

The V call is TRBV7-2, the J call TRBJ2-3; D is possibly TRBD2 (7 bases). V lost 5 bases and J lost 2, with 14 bases in between. Germline loops: CDR1 SGHTA, CDR2 FQGNSA. The CDR3 is 15 residues long. The CDR3 sequence: CASSRTGGPTDTQYF. The CDR3 region has the DNA TGTGCCAGCAGCCGGACGGGGGGCCCCACAGATACGCAGTATTTT.

The chain has TRBV18 and TRBJ1-1; D may be TRBD1 (6 bases). CDR3 length equals 14 residues. The germline gives CDR1 KGHSH, CDR2 LQKENI. V dropped 3 bases and J dropped 4 bases, with 12 bases sitting between them. This chain's CDR3 is CASSPTEQGTEAFF. DNA of the CDR3: TGTGCCAGCTCACCTACGGAACAGGGCACTGAAGCTTTCTTT.

The V call is TRBV6-5, the J call TRBJ1-1; D is ambiguous. Germline CDR1 is MNHEY and CDR2 is SVGAGI. The CDR3 extends over 14 amino acids. V lost 4 bases and J 0 bases, leaving 9 bases between the germline ends. The CDR3 protein is CASSWAKLNTEAFF. In DNA form, the CDR3 reads TGTGCCAGCAGTTGGGCGAAGTTGAACACTGAAGCTTTCTTT.

The chain uses TRBV12-5 and TRBJ2-3; 9 nucleotides agree with TRBD2. The CDR3 runs to 15 residues. J lost 5 bases, V lost 4 bases, and 7 bases had no gene match. In germline, CDR1 is LGHNT, CDR2 FRNRAP. CDR3 protein: CASGSGLAPIDTQYF. For the CDR3, the DNA is TGTGCTAGTGGTTCGGGACTAGCTCCGATAGATACGCAGTATTTT. Using reference TRBV12-5 and TRBJ2-3 for the parts outside the CDR3, the full variable domain is DARVTQTPRHKVTEMGQEVTMRCQPILGHNTVFWYRQTMMQGLELLAYFRNRAPLDDSGMPKDRFSAEMPDATLATLKIQPSEPRDSAVYFCASGSGLAPIDTQYFGPGTRLTVL.

This sequence joins TRBV21-1 and TRBJ2-1; TRBD1, the table's D call, lacks a check against the DNA. TRBV21-1 has pseudogene status. This CDR3 has 15 amino acids. CDR3 nucleotide sequence: TGTGCCAGCAGCCAAAGGGGGACGTTCTACAATGAGCAGTTCTTC. As protein: CASSQRGTFYNEQFF.

The chain has TRBV30 and TRBJ1-2, with 10 positions matching TRBD1. The CDR3 consists of 15 residues. Germline V CDR1 and CDR2: GTSNPN, SVGIG (reference sequence). V gave up 2 bases and J gave up 7 bases; unmatched junction bases: 10. Here the CDR3 DNA reads TGTGCCTGGAGTTTCGGACAGGGGGGTACAAGTGGCTACACCTTC. As protein: CAWSFGQGGTSGYTF.

This clone was seen a single time. The chain has TRBV5-4 and TRBJ1-2; 8 bases align to TRBD1. CDR3 length: 16 residues. J was trimmed by 2 bases and V by 0 bases; bases with no gene match: 6. In germline, CDR1 is SGHNT, CDR2 YYREEE (reference sequence). The CDR3 sequence: CASSLGSGGGNYGYTF. In DNA form, the CDR3 reads TGTGCCAGCAGCTTGGGATCAGGGGGCGGGAACTATGGCTACACCTTC.

The CDR3, as DNA: TGTGCCAGCAGTGAAGAGGAGAGTACCTACGAGCAGTACTTC. The encoded protein is CASSEEESTYEQYF. The chain joins TRBV6-1 to TRBJ2-7; D gene unclear. Germline CDR1 is MNHNS and CDR2 is SASEGT. V lost 1 base and J lost 2, with 9 bases in between. The CDR3 spans 14 residues.

CDR3 sequence reads: CASRPGTAWDTIYF. The CDR3 coding sequence is TGTGCCAGTAGGCCGGGGACAGCGTGGGACACCATATATTTT. The J gene is TRBJ1-3, the V gene TRBV19, with TRBD1 matching over 7 bases. Germline CDR1 and CDR2: LNHDA and SQIVND (reference sequence). V shed 6 bases and J 8 bases; nucleotides not matched to a gene: 10. CDR3 length: 14 amino acids. The variable domain in full, with the rest retrieved from reference TRBV19 and TRBJ1-3, is DGGITQSPKYLFRKEGQNVTLSCEQNLNHDAMYWYRQDPGQGLRLIYYSQIVNDFQKGDIAEGYSVSREKKESFPLTVTSAQKNPTAFYLCASRPGTAWDTIYFGEGSWLTVV.

The J gene is TRBJ1-1, the V gene TRBV30, with no clear D. Per the germline V gene, CDR1 is GTSNPN and CDR2 is SVGIG (reference sequence). This CDR3 region has 12 residues. Trimming removed 2 bases at V and 11 bases at J, with 15 bases between. This CDR3 reads CAWSPLGTTAFF. The CDR3 bases are TGTGCCTGGAGTCCCCTAGGAACAACGGCTTTCTTT.

This chain joins TRBV5-1 and TRBJ2-1; TRBD1 matches at 7 bases. The CDR3 spans 14 residues. The J segment lost 4 bases and the V segment lost 4 bases, leaving 5 bases of the junction unmatched. Germline V gene data show CDR1 as SGHRS and CDR2 as YFSETQ. DNA of the CDR3: TGCGCCAGCAGCCCCGGACAGGAGTACAATGAGCAGTTCTTC. Amino acids: CASSPGQEYNEQFF.

The rearrangement links TRBV28 to TRBJ2-3; 11 bases match TRBD2. Per the germline V gene, CDR1 is MDHEN and CDR2 is SYDVKM. This CDR3 is 16 amino acids long. The junction had 10 bases not matched to a gene; V was cut back by 5 bases and J by 6 bases. DNA for the CDR3: TGTGCCAGCAGTCCCCTGGGGACTAGCGGACCGGATACGCAGTATTTT. As protein: CASSPLGTSGPDTQYF.

The chain uses TRBV24-1 and TRBJ2-1; D is perhaps TRBD2 (6 bases). This CDR3 is built from 15 residues. Per the germline V gene, CDR1 is KGHDR and CDR2 is SFDVKD. The ends were cut back, 4 bases at V and 6 bases at J, with 15 bases in the middle. DNA for the CDR3: TGTGCCACCAGTGAAGGAGGGGCTCCGAGCAATGAGCAGTTCTTC. It specifies CATSEGGAPSNEQFF.

The genes are TRBV3-1 (or the pseudogene TRBV3-2) and TRBJ2-5; D may be TRBD2 (6 bases). Trimming took off 1 base at V and 2 bases at J, with 11 bases between the two ends. CDR1 LGHDT and CDR2 YNNKEL come from the germline V gene (reference sequence). This CDR3 is 15 amino acids long. CDR3 sequence (DNA): TGTGCCAGCAGCCAAGCTGGGGGGAGACAAGAGACCCAGTACTTC. Translating gives CASSQAGGRQETQYF.

The chain employs TRBV5-1 and TRBJ1-1, with D maybe TRBD1 (6 bases). The CDR3 runs to 14 residues. The V gene's germline CDR1 is SGHRS and CDR2 YFSETQ. V was pared by 1 base and J by 1 base, with 8 bases between. CDR3 region: CASSLTGTNTEAFF. The CDR3 region has the DNA TGCGCCAGCAGCTTGACAGGGACGAACACTGAAGCTTTCTTT. Combining the CDR3 with reference TRBV5-1 and TRBJ1-1 gives the whole variable domain KAGVTQTPRYLIKTRGQQVTLSCSPISGHRSVSWYQQTPGQGLQFLFEYFSETQRNKGNFPGRFSGRQFSNSRSEMNVSTLELGDSALYLCASSLTGTNTEAFFGQGTRLTVV.

This chain uses TRBV6-1 with TRBJ1-4; possible D gene TRBD1, 5 bases. CDR1 MNHNS and CDR2 SASEGT come from the germline V gene. This CDR3 region has 15 residues. Between the trimmed V and J ends, which lost 3 bases and 0 bases, there was a span of 8 bases. The CDR3 DNA reads TGTGCCAGCAGTGATGACAGCGCAACTAATGAAAAACTGTTTTTT. Translation gives CASSDDSATNEKLFF.

The chain recombines TRBV7-6 with TRBJ1-3; no clear D. This CDR3 comprises 17 residues. The V end was cut by 4 bases, the J end by 2 bases, with 18 bases between. The V gene's germline CDR1 is SGHVS and CDR2 FNYEAQ. CDR3 nucleotides: TGTGCCAGCAGCTCCCCCTTTGCGGGAAGCCCTGGAAACACCATATATTTT. Encoded protein: CASSSPFAGSPGNTIYF. Together with reference TRBV7-6 and TRBJ1-3, the CDR3 gives the full variable domain: GAGVSQSPRYKVTKRGQDVALRCDPISGHVSLYWYRQALGQGPEFLTYFNYEAQQDKSGLPNDRFSAERPEGSISTLTIQRTEQRDSAMYRCASSSPFAGSPGNTIYFGEGSWLTVV.

The V call is TRBV2, the J call TRBJ1-1; TRBD1 might be the D (5 bases). The V gene's germline CDR1 is SNHLY and CDR2 FYNNEI. CDR3 size: 15 residues. Between the trimmed V and J ends, which lost 5 bases and 3 bases, there was a span of 16 bases. The CDR3 here is CASSTGPPGDTEAFF. CDR3 nucleotides: TGTGCCAGCAGTACCGGTCCCCCGGGGGACACTGAAGCTTTCTTT. The variable domain in full, with the rest retrieved from reference TRBV2 and TRBJ1-1, is EPEVTQTPSHQVTQMGQEVILRCVPISNHLYFYWYRQILGQKVEFLVSFYNNEISEKSEIFDDQFSVERPDGSNFTLKIRSTKLEDSAMYFCASSTGPPGDTEAFFGQGTRLTVV.

The V and J genes are TRBV5-6 and TRBJ2-7, with TRBD1 matching 7 bases. The CDR3 length is 15 residues. CDR1 and CDR2 from the germline V gene are SGHDT and YYEEEE. V shed 4 bases, J shed 2 bases, and the junction held 9 bases outside the gene matches. DNA for the CDR3: TGTGCCAGCAGCGAGACAGGGAAACCTACCTACGAGCAGTACTTC. Its protein product is CASSETGKPTYEQYF.

CDR3 in amino acids: CASSQGVQPQHF. The DNA of the CDR3 is TGTGCCAGCAGCCAGGGGGTACAGCCCCAGCATTTT. The chain has TRBV7-9 and TRBJ1-5; 7 nucleotides match TRBD1. The CDR3 runs 12 residues. The germline CDR1 and CDR2 sequences are SEHNR and FQNEAQ (reference sequence). Losses at the gene ends were 5 bases for V and 7 bases for J; bases not matched to a gene: 2.

This clone was seen more than once but under ten times. The chain links TRBV5-1 to TRBJ1-5, with 8 bases fitting TRBD1. J lost 6 bases, V lost 4 bases, and 9 bases had no gene match. Germline lookup yields CDR1 SGHRS and CDR2 YFSETQ. The CDR3 loop spans 15 amino acids. DNA for the CDR3: TGCGCCAGCAGCGTAGGACAGGGAGGTCCTCAGCCCCAGCATTTT. Protein sequence: CASSVGQGGPQPQHF.

The chain is built from TRBV6-5 and TRBJ2-7; possibly TRBD2 for D (7 bases). This CDR3 contains 16 residues. The ends were cut back, 0 bases at V and 2 bases at J, with 14 bases in the middle. The germline V gene has CDR1 MNHEY and CDR2 SVGAGI. The CDR3 loop reads CASSYSPGRDTYEQYF. The CDR3 DNA reads TGTGCCAGCAGTTACTCCCCGGGGAGGGACACCTACGAGCAGTACTTC.

In its sample, this clone was seen once. This chain links TRBV5-5 with TRBJ2-2; 10 bases map to TRBD2. V lost 0 bases and J lost 1; bases outside the gene matches: 3. The CDR3 totals 17 residues. Germline V CDR1 and CDR2: SGHKS, YYEKEE (reference sequence). CDR3 residues: CASSLGPSGGNTGELFF. The CDR3, as DNA: TGTGCCAGCAGCTTGGGGCCTAGCGGGGGGAACACCGGGGAGCTGTTTTTT.